This is a list of T cell receptor beta chains from one sample in a study of control samples from healthy donors and cancer patients. The table came from immunoSEQ multiplex PCR; TCRdb's copy has only in-frame clones and leaves some out. This sample has roughly 28,000 clones, with 65% to 80% found just once. Sample: PBMCs. These receptors were taken from a man in his 60s with head and neck cancer. Both conserved end residues are part of each CDR3. The D gene is left open where the match is weak. Only part of the rows carry a size: once, few, many, or a class if the clone is expanded.

D: .
J: TRBJ2-2
size: .
V: TRBV7-2
CDR3: CASSLGLSGELFF
DNA: TGTGCCAGCAGCTTAGGTCTCTCCGGGGAGCTGTTTTTT

D: TRBD1
J: TRBJ2-2
size: few
V: TRBV29-1
CDR3: CSVKGPGQGTGELFF
DNA: TGCAGCGTTAAAGGGCCGGGACAGGGGACCGGGGAGCTGTTTTTT

D: TRBD1
J: TRBJ2-3
size: .
V: TRBV3-1/TRBV3-2
CDR3: CASSRTGGDDTQYF
DNA: TGTGCCAGCAGTCGGACAGGGGGCGATGATACGCAGTATTTT

D: .
J: TRBJ1-1
size: .
V: TRBV12-3/TRBV12-4
CDR3: CASSLSGFRAFF
DNA: TGTGCCAGCAGTTTATCGGGTTTTCGAGCTTTCTTT

D: TRBD2
J: TRBJ2-5
size: .
V: TRBV9
CDR3: CASSSTPGGETQYF
DNA: TGTGCCAGCAGCTCGACCCCGGGAGGGGAGACCCAGTACTTC

D: .
J: TRBJ2-7
size: .
V: TRBV2
CDR3: CASSAYGDFSYEQYF
DNA: TGTGCCAGCAGTGCGTACGGGGATTTCTCCTACGAGCAGTACTTC

D: .
J: TRBJ2-7
size: .
V: TRBV11-3
CDR3: CASSPRGRPGEQYF
DNA: TGTGCCAGCAGCCCCCGAGGGAGGCCCGGCGAGCAGTACTTC

D: .
J: TRBJ2-7
size: large
V: TRBV30
CDR3: CAWSQAYEQYF
DNA: TGTGCCTGGAGTCAGGCCTACGAGCAGTACTTC

D: .
J: TRBJ1-1
size: once
V: TRBV19
CDR3: CASSVSVQVMNTEAFF
DNA: TGTGCCAGTAGTGTTTCTGTGCAGGTCATGAACACTGAAGCTTTCTTT

D: .
J: TRBJ2-7
size: .
V: TRBV11-2
CDR3: CASSLGPQGGEQYF
DNA: TGTGCCAGCAGCTTAGGCCCCCAGGGGGGCGAGCAGTACTTC

D: .
J: TRBJ2-1
size: .
V: TRBV11-2
CDR3: CASSRGTPSYNEQFF
DNA: TGTGCCAGCAGCCGCGGGACCCCATCCTACAATGAGCAGTTCTTC

D: .
J: TRBJ2-1
size: .
V: TRBV11-1
CDR3: CASSLKDRLYNEQFF
DNA: TGTGCCAGCAGCTTAAAGGACAGACTATACAATGAGCAGTTCTTC

D: .
J: TRBJ1-6
size: once
V: TRBV7-8
CDR3: CASSLERQRGNSPLHF
DNA: TGTGCCAGCAGCTTAGAACGGCAGAGGGGTAATTCACCCCTCCACTTT

D: .
J: TRBJ2-1
size: .
V: TRBV24-1
CDR3: CAHGNEQFF
DNA: TGTGCCCACGGTAATGAGCAGTTCTTC

D: .
J: TRBJ2-2
size: .
V: TRBV6-2/TRBV6-3
CDR3: CASSYWTANTGELFF
DNA: TGTGCCAGCAGTTACTGGACAGCTAACACCGGGGAGCTGTTTTTT

D: TRBD2
J: TRBJ2-2
size: .
V: TRBV3-1/TRBV3-2
CDR3: CASSPRLAHNTGELFF
DNA: TGTGCCAGCAGCCCCCGACTAGCGCATAACACCGGGGAGCTGTTTTTT

D: TRBD1
J: TRBJ2-6
size: .
V: TRBV19
CDR3: CASSLTGFAGANVLTF
DNA: TGTGCCAGTAGCCTGACAGGGTTCGCTGGGGCCAACGTCCTGACTTTC

D: TRBD2
J: TRBJ2-3
size: .
V: TRBV19
CDR3: CASSYLAGGTDTQYF
DNA: TGTGCCAGTAGTTATCTAGCGGGAGGCACAGATACGCAGTATTTT

D: .
J: TRBJ1-1
size: .
V: TRBV3-1/TRBV3-2
CDR3: CASSHPMQGTEAFF
DNA: TGTGCCAGCAGCCACCCCATGCAGGGGACTGAAGCTTTCTTT

D: TRBD1
J: TRBJ2-3
size: .
V: TRBV11-3
CDR3: CASSARTGSTDTQYF
DNA: TGTGCCAGCAGCGCGCGGACAGGGAGCACAGATACGCAGTATTTT

D: .
J: TRBJ2-3
size: few
V: TRBV7-9
CDR3: CASSLEGASDTDTQYF
DNA: TGTGCCAGCAGCTTAGAGGGCGCAAGCGACACAGATACGCAGTATTTT

D: .
J: TRBJ1-1
size: .
V: TRBV5-1
CDR3: CASSRQLMNTEAFF
DNA: TGCGCCAGCAGCCGACAGCTTATGAACACTGAAGCTTTCTTT

D: TRBD2
J: TRBJ2-1
size: .
V: TRBV3-1/TRBV3-2
CDR3: CASSPTGTSSVDEQFF
DNA: TGTGCCAGCAGCCCTACCGGGACTAGTAGTGTTGATGAGCAGTTCTTC

D: TRBD2
J: TRBJ2-3
size: .
V: TRBV19
CDR3: CASSTILAGGTDTQYF
DNA: TGTGCCAGTAGTACCATACTAGCGGGAGGCACAGATACGCAGTATTTT

D: .
J: TRBJ1-1
size: .
V: TRBV7-3
CDR3: CASSVDNRNTEAFF
DNA: TGTGCCAGCAGCGTCGACAACAGGAACACTGAAGCTTTCTTT

D: TRBD1
J: TRBJ1-5
size: .
V: TRBV10-3
CDR3: CAISEPETGRNQPQHF
DNA: TGTGCCATCAGTGAGCCGGAGACAGGGCGCAATCAGCCCCAGCATTTT

D: .
J: TRBJ1-2
size: .
V: TRBV2
CDR3: CASSERLDYGYTF
DNA: TGTGCCAGCAGTGAAAGGCTCGACTATGGCTACACCTTC

D: TRBD2
J: TRBJ2-1
size: .
V: TRBV5-1
CDR3: CASSLEAGGPNEQFF
DNA: TGCGCCAGCAGCTTGGAAGCGGGAGGGCCAAATGAGCAGTTCTTC

D: .
J: TRBJ1-2
size: .
V: TRBV5-5
CDR3: CASSLESANYGYTF
DNA: TGTGCCAGCAGCTTGGAATCAGCAAACTATGGCTACACCTTC

D: .
J: TRBJ2-1
size: .
V: TRBV27
CDR3: CASSYRQGGASEQFF
DNA: TGTGCCAGCAGTTATCGACAGGGAGGGGCCTCTGAGCAGTTCTTC

D: .
J: TRBJ1-6
size: .
V: TRBV19
CDR3: CASSIKDSPLHF
DNA: TGTGCCAGTAGTATAAAGGATTCACCCCTCCACTTT

D: .
J: TRBJ1-5
size: once
V: TRBV28
CDR3: CASSLLSSNQPQHF
DNA: TGTGCCAGCAGTTTATTGTCTAGCAATCAGCCCCAGCATTTT

D: .
J: TRBJ2-3
size: .
V: TRBV2
CDR3: CASSDYRFSTDTQYF
DNA: TGTGCCAGCAGTGATTACAGATTTAGCACAGATACGCAGTATTTT

D: .
J: TRBJ1-1
size: once
V: TRBV30
CDR3: CAWINVVGLSTEAFF
DNA: TGTGCCTGGATTAATGTTGTAGGGCTTAGCACTGAAGCTTTCTTT

D: .
J: TRBJ2-2
size: few
V: TRBV5-4
CDR3: CASSLNRVGTGELFF
DNA: TGTGCCAGCAGCTTAAACAGGGTGGGGACCGGGGAGCTGTTTTTT

D: TRBD2
J: TRBJ2-7
size: .
V: TRBV28
CDR3: CAGSLTTGLAGDYEQYF
DNA: TGTGCCGGCAGTTTAACAACTGGACTAGCGGGGGACTACGAGCAGTACTTC

D: .
J: TRBJ1-3
size: .
V: TRBV7-2
CDR3: CASSLSGGRPNGNTIYF
DNA: TGTGCCAGCAGCTTATCGGGGGGGCGCCCGAATGGAAACACCATATATTTT

D: TRBD1
J: TRBJ1-5
size: .
V: TRBV11-2
CDR3: CASSRGRDRNQPQHF
DNA: TGTGCCAGCAGCAGGGGCCGGGACAGAAATCAGCCCCAGCATTTT

D: .
J: TRBJ2-1
size: few
V: TRBV5-1
CDR3: CASSLGALGYNEQFF
DNA: TGCGCCAGCAGCTTGGGGGCCTTAGGTTACAATGAGCAGTTCTTC

D: TRBD1
J: TRBJ2-5
size: few
V: TRBV29-1
CDR3: CSVGDLGQGGETQYF
DNA: TGCAGCGTTGGGGACCTAGGACAGGGTGGAGAGACCCAGTACTTC

D: TRBD2
J: TRBJ2-5
size: .
V: TRBV7-3
CDR3: CASSSGLAGETQYF
DNA: TGTGCCAGCAGCTCAGGACTAGCGGGAGAGACCCAGTACTTC

D: .
J: TRBJ2-2
size: .
V: TRBV9
CDR3: CASSVGGELFF
DNA: TGTGCCAGCAGCGTAGGAGGGGAGCTGTTTTTT

D: TRBD1
J: TRBJ1-3
size: .
V: TRBV9
CDR3: CASSPRTGQAGNTIYF
DNA: TGTGCCAGCAGCCCCCGGACAGGGCAGGCTGGAAACACCATATATTTT